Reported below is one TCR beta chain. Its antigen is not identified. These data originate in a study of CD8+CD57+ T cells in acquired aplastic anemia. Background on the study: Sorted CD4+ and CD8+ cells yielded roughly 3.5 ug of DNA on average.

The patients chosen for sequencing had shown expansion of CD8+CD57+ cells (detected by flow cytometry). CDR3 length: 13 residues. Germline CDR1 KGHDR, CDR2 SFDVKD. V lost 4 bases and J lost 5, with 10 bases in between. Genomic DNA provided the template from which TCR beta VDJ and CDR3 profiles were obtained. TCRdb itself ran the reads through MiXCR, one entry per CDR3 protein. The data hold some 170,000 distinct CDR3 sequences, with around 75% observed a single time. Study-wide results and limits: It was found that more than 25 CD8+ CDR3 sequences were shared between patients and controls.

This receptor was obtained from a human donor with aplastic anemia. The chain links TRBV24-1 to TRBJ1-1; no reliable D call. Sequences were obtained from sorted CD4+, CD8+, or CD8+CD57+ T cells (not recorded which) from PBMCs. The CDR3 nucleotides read TGTGCCACCAGTGACGGTTCGTTGACTGAAGCTTTCTTT. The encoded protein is CATSDGSLTEAFF.